These 5 T cell receptor beta chains came from one sample sequenced in a study of CD8+CD57+ T cells in acquired aplastic anemia. Genomic DNA constituted the template upon which TCR beta VDJ and CDR3 profiling was performed. TCRdb ran MiXCR on the reads and lists one entry per CDR3 protein. The table includes approximately 270,000 distinct CDR3 sequences, 45% to 65% detected once. Sequencing used sorted CD4+, CD8+, or CD8+CD57+ T cells (not recorded which) from PBMCs. The receptor set was obtained from a human donor with severe aplastic anemia or a healthy control (not recorded which).

At least ten counts were recorded for this clonotype. This chain links TRBV13 with TRBJ2-7, with 7 bases lining up with TRBD1. The ends lost 5 bases at V and 3 bases at J; junction bases unmatched: 7. CDR1 and CDR2 from the germline V gene are PRHDT and FYEKMQ (reference sequence). This CDR3 spans 14 amino acids. The CDR3 loop is CASSPRDSIYEQYF. CDR3 nucleotide sequence: TGTGCCAGCAGCCCACGGGACAGTATCTACGAGCAGTACTTC.

V gene TRBV5-1 combines with J gene TRBJ1-6; D uncertain. V was clipped by 4 bases and J by 9 bases, with 14 bases between them. Germline V lookup: CDR1 SGHRS, CDR2 YFSETQ. The CDR3 is 14 residues long. The CDR3 DNA is TGCGCCAGCAGCCAAGGGCAAAGTTCTTCACCCCTCCACTTT. This gives the protein CASSQGQSSSPLHF.

The J gene is TRBJ2-1, the V gene TRBV20-1, with 14 nucleotides matching TRBD2. V dropped 5 bases and J dropped 5; count of bases not matched to a gene: 8. In germline, CDR1 is DFQATT, CDR2 SNEGSKA (reference sequence). This CDR3 spans 16 amino acids. CDR3 sequence (DNA): TGCAGTGCTGAAAATCCGGGACTAGCGGGGGACAATGAGCAGTTCTTC. It is translated as CSAENPGLAGDNEQFF.

The chain recombines TRBV12-3 or TRBV12-4 with TRBJ2-7; D not certain. This CDR3 is built from 11 residues. V dropped 5 bases and J dropped 6 bases, with 8 bases sitting between them. CDR3 amino acids: CASSRTCEQYF. In DNA form, the CDR3 reads TGTGCCAGCAGTAGAACCTGCGAGCAGTACTTC.

About this clonotype: At one boundary the junction diverges from the germline segment, which might be a read error. J is TRBJ2-7 and V is TRBV27, with D possibly TRBD1 on 6 matching bases. The CDR3 runs 14 residues. From germline, CDR1 is MNHEY and CDR2 SMNVEV (reference sequence). CDR3 in amino acids: CASSGRDKKYEQDF. CDR3 coding DNA: TGTGCCAGCAGCGGCCGGGACAAAAAATACGAGCAGGACTTC.